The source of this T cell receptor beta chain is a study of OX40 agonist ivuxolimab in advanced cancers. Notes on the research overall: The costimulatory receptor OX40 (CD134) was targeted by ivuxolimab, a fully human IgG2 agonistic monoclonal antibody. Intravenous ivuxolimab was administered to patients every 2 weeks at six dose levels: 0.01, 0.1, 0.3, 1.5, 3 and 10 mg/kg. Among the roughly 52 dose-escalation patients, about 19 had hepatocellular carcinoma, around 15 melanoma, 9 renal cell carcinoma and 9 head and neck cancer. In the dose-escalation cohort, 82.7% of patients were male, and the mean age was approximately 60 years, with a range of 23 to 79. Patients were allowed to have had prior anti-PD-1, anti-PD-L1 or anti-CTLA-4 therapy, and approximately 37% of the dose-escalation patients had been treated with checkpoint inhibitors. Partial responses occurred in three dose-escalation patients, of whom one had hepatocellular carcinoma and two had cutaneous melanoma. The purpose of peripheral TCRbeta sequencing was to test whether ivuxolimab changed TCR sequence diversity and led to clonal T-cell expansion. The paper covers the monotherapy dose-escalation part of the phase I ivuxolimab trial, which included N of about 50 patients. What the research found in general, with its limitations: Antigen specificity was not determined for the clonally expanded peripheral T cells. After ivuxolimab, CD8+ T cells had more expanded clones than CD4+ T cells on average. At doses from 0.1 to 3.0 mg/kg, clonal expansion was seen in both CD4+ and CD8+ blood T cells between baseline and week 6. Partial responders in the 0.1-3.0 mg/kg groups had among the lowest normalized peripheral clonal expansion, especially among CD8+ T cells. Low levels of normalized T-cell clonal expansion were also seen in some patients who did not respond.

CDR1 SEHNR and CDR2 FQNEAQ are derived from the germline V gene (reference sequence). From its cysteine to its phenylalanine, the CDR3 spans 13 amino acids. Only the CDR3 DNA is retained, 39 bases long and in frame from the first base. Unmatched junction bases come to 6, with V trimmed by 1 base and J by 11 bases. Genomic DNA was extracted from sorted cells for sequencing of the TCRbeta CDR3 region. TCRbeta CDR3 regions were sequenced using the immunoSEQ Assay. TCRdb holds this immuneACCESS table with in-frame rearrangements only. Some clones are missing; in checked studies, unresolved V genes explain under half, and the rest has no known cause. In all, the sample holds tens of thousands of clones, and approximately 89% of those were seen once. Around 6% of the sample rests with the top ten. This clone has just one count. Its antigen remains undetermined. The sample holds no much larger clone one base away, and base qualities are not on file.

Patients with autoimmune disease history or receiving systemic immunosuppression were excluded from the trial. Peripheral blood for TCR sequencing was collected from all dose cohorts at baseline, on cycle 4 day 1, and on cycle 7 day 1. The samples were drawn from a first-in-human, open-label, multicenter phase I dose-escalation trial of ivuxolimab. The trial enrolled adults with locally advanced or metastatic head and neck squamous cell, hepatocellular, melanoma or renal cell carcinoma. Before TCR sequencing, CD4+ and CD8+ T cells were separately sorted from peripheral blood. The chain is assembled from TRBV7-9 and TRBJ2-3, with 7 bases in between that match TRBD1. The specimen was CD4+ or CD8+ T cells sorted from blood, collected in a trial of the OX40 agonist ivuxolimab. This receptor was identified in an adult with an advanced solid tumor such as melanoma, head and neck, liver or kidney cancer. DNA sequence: TGTGCCAGCAGCTTAGGGTGGGACAGCAGGCAGTATTTT. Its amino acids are CASSLGWDSRQYF.